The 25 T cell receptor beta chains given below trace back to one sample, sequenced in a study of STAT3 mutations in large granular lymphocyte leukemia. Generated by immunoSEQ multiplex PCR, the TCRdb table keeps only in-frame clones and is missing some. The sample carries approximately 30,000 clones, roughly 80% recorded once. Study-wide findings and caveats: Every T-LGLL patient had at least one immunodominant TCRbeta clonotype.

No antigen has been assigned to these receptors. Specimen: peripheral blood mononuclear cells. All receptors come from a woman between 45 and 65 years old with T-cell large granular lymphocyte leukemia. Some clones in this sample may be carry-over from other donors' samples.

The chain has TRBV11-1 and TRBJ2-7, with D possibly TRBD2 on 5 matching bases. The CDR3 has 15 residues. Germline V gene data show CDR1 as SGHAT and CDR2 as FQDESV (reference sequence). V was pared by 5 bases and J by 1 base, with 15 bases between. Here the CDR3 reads CASSHAREGSYEQYF. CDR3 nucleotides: TGTGCCAGCAGCCACGCGCGAGAGGGTTCCTACGAGCAGTACTTC.

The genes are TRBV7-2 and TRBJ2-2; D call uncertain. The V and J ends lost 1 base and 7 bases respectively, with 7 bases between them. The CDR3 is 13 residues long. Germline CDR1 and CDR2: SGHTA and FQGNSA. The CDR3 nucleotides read TGTGCCAGCAGCTTAGTTGGGATCGGGGAGCTGTTTTTT. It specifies CASSLVGIGELFF.

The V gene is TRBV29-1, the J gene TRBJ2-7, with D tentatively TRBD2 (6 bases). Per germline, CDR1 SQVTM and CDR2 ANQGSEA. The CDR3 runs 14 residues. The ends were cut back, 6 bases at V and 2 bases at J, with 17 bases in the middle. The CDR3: CSVKARGGTYEQYF. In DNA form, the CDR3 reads TGCAGCGTGAAGGCCCGGGGAGGTACCTACGAGCAGTACTTC.

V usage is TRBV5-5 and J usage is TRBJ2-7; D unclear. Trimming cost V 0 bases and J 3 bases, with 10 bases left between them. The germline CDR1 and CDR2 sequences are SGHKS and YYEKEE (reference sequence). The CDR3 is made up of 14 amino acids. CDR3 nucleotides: TGTGCCAGCAGCTTGGAGGGCTTTCGCTACGAGCAGTACTTC. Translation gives CASSLEGFRYEQYF.

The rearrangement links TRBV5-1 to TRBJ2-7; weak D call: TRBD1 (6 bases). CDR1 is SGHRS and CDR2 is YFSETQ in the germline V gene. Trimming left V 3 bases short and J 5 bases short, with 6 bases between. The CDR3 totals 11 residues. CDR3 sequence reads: CASSWDNEQYF. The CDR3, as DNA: TGCGCCAGCAGCTGGGACAACGAGCAGTACTTC.

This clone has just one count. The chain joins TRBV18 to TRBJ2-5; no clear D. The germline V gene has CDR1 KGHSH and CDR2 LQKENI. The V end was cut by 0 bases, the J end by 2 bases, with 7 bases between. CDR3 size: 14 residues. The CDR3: CASSPPYPQETQYF. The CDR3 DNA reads TGTGCCAGCTCACCACCATACCCACAAGAGACCCAGTACTTC.

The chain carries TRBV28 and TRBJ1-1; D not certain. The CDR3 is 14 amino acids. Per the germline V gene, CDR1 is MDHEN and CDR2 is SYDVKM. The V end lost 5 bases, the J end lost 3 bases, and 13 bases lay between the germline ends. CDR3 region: CASSTRRAYTEAFF. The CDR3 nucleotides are TGTGCCAGCAGTACCCGTCGGGCTTACACTGAAGCTTTCTTT.

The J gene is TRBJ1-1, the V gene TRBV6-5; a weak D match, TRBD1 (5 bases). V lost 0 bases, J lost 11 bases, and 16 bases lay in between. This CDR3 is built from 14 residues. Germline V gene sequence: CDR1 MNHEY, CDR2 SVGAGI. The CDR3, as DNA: TGTGCCAGCAGTTACTCGATCGGGGGAATTGGGGCTTTCTTT. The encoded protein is CASSYSIGGIGAFF.

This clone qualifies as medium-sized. CDR3 nucleotide sequence: TGTGCCAGCAGCTTAGAACGGGCGACCCAGTACTTC. It specifies CASSLERATQYF. The chain has TRBV7-2 and TRBJ2-5; D is undetermined. CDR1 is SGHTA, CDR2 FQGNSA, per germline. The CDR3 length is 12 residues. Deletions cut 1 base from V and 7 bases from J, with 7 bases between.

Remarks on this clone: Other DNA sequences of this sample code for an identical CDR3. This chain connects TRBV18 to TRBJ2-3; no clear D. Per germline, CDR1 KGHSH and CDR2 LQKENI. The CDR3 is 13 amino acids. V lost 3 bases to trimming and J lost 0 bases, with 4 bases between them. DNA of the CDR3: TGTGCCAGCTCACCGGGGAGCACAGATACGCAGTATTTT. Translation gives CASSPGSTDTQYF.

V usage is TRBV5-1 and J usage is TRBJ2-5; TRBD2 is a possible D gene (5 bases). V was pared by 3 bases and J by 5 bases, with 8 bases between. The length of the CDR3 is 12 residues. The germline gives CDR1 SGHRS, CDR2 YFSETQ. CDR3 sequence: CASSSSSETQYF. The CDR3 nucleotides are TGCGCCAGCAGCTCTAGCTCGGAGACCCAGTACTTC.

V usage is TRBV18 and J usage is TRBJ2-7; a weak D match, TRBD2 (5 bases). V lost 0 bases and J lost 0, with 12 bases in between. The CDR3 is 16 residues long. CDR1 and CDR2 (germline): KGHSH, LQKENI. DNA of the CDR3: TGTGCCAGCTCACCACCGATAAACAGCGGCTCCTACGAGCAGTACTTC. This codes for CASSPPINSGSYEQYF.

The CDR3, as DNA: TGCACCCCATCCACGGGTCAGCCCCAGCATTTT. Its translation: CTPSTGQPQHF. The chain combines TRBV29-1 with TRBJ1-5; the D is unclear. This CDR3 is 11 amino acids long. Germline CDR1 SQVTM, CDR2 ANQGSEA. The entire variable domain, with the rest obtained from reference TRBV29-1 and TRBJ1-5, is as follows: SAVISQKPSRDICQRGTSLTIQCQVDSQVTMMFWYRQQPGQSLTLIATANQGSEATYESGFVIDKFPISRPNLTFSTLTVSNMSPEDSSIYLCTPSTGQPQHFGDGTRLSIL.

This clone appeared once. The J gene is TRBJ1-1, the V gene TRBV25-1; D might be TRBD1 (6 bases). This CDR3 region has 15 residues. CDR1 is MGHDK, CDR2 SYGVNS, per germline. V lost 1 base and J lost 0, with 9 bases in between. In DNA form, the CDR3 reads TGTGCCAGCAGTGAATTGGGACATCTGAACACTGAAGCTTTCTTT. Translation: CASSELGHLNTEAFF.

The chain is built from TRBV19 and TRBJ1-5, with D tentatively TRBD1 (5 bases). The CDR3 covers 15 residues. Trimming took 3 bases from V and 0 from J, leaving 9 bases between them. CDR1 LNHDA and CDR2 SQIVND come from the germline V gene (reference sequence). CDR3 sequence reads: CASSMGPSSNQPQHF. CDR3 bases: TGTGCCAGTAGTATGGGACCCTCTAGCAATCAGCCCCAGCATTTT. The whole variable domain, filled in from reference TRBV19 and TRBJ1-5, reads DGGITQSPKYLFRKEGQNVTLSCEQNLNHDAMYWYRQDPGQGLRLIYYSQIVNDFQKGDIAEGYSVSREKKESFPLTVTSAQKNPTAFYLCASSMGPSSNQPQHFGDGTRLSIL.

This CDR3 reads CSVLQDTEAFF. CDR3 nucleotide sequence: TGCAGCGTGTTACAGGACACTGAAGCTTTCTTT. The genes are TRBV29-1 and TRBJ1-1; TRBD1 might be the D (5 bases). The CDR3 totals 11 residues. V gave up 6 bases and J gave up 3 bases, with 8 bases separating them. Germline V gene lookup returns CDR1 SQVTM and CDR2 ANQGSEA. The whole variable domain, filled in from reference TRBV29-1 and TRBJ1-1, reads SAVISQKPSRDICQRGTSLTIQCQVDSQVTMMFWYRQQPGQSLTLIATANQGSEATYESGFVIDKFPISRPNLTFSTLTVSNMSPEDSSIYLCSVLQDTEAFFGQGTRLTVV.

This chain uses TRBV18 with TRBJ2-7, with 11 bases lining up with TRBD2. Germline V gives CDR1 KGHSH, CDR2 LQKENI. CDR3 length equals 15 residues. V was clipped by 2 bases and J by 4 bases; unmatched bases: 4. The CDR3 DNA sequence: TGTGCCAGCTCACCAGGGGCTAGCGGGAGGTACGAGCAGTACTTC. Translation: CASSPGASGRYEQYF.

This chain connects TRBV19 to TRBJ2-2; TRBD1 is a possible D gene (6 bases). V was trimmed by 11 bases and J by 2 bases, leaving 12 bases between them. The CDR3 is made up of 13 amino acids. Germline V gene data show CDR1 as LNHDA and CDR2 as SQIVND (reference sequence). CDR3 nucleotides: TGTGCCTCTCAGGGGCCAAACACCGGGGAGCTGTTTTTT. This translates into CASQGPNTGELFF. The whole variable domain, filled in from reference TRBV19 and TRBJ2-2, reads DGGITQSPKYLFRKEGQNVTLSCEQNLNHDAMYWYRQDPGQGLRLIYYSQIVNDFQKGDIAEGYSVSREKKESFPLTVTSAQKNPTAFYLCASQGPNTGELFFGEGSRLTVL.

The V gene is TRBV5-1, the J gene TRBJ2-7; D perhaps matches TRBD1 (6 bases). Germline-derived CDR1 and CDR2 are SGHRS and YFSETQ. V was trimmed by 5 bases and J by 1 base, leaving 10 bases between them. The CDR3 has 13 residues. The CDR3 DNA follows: TGCGCCAGCAGTAATGGACAGTCCTACGAGCAGTACTTC. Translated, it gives CASSNGQSYEQYF.

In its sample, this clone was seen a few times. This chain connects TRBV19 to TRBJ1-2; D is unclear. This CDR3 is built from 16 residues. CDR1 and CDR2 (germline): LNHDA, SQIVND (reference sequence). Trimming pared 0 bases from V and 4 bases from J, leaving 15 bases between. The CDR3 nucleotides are TGTGCCAGTAGTATAGATATGGCCAGGCCTGGCTATGGCTACACCTTC. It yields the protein CASSIDMARPGYGYTF.

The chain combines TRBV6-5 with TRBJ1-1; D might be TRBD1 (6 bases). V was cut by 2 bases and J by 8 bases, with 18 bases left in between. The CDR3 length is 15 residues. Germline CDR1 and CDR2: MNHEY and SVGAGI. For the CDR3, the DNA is TGTGCCAGCAGTTACAAGGGGGTACGGAAAGCCGAAGCTTTCTTT. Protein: CASSYKGVRKAEAFF.

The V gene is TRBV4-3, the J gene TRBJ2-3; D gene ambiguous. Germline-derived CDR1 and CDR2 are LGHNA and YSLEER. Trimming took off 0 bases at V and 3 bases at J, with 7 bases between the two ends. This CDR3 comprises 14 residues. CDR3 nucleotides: TGCGCCAGCAGCCAAGATGTTTTGACAGATACGCAGTATTTT. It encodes CASSQDVLTDTQYF.

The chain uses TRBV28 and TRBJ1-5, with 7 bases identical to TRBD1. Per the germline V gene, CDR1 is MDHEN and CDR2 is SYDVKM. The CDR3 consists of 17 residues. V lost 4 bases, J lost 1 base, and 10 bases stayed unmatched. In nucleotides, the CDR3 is TGTGCCAGCAGTTCGACAGGGTTTTGGAGGAGCAATCAGCCCCAGCATTTT. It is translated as CASSSTGFWRSNQPQHF.

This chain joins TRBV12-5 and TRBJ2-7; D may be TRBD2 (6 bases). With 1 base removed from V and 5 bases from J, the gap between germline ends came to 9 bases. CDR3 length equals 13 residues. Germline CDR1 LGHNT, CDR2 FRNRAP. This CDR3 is CASGLAGVNEQYF. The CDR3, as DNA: TGTGCTAGTGGTTTGGCGGGGGTTAACGAGCAGTACTTC.

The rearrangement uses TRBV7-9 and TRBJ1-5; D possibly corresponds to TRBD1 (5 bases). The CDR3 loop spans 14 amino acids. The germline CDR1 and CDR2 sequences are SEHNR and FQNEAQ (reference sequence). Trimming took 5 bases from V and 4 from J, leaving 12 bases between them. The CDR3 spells CASSQTTVNQPQHF. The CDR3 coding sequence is TGTGCCAGCAGCCAAACGACAGTTAATCAGCCCCAGCATTTT.